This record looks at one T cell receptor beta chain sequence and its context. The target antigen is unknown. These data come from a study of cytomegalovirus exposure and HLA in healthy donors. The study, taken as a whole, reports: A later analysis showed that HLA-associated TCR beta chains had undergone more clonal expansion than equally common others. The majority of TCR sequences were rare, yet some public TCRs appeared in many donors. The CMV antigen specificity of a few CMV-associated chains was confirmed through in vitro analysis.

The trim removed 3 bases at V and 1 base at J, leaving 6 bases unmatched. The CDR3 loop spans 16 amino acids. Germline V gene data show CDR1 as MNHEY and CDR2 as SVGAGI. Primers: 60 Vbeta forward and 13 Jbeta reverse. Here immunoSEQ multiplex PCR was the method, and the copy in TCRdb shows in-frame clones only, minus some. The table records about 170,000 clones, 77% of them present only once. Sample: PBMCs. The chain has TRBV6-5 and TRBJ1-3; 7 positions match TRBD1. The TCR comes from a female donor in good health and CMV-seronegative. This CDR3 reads CASSYQQGGSGNTIYF. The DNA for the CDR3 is TGTGCCAGCAGTTATCAGCAGGGGGGTTCTGGAAACACCATATATTTT.